The clone carrying this T cell receptor beta chain was seen repeatedly, ten times or more. This sample is part of a study of tumor-infiltrating lymphocytes in primary liver carcinoma. Production of TCR beta cDNA used 500 ng total RNA together with a constant-region primer. Modified slightly, ARM-PCR produced TCR beta libraries over three nested multiplex PCR rounds. In the first two PCR rounds, TRBV1-TRBV30 forward primers were paired with a C-beta reverse primer, and each round lasted approximately 9 cycles. A single record per CDR3 protein comes from TCRdb applying MiXCR to the multiplex PCR reads. The sample contains about 330,000 distinct CDR3 sequences, approximately 64% of which appear only once. Blood RNA came from unsorted whole blood; germline DNA was also extracted. Approximately 4 milliliters of peripheral blood were collected before surgery. V was cut by 3 bases and J by 2 bases, with 11 bases left in between. Germline loops: CDR1 SGHAT, CDR2 FQNNGV. The CDR3 runs 15 residues.

The specimen was peripheral blood. This rearrangement joins TRBV11-2 to TRBJ1-3, with D tentatively TRBD1 (5 bases). The source is a man aged 35 to 55 with primary liver carcinoma and hepatitis B virus infection. In DNA, the CDR3 is TGTGCCAGCAGCTTTTTTGAAGGGGCTGGAAACACCATATATTTT. As protein: CASSFFEGAGNTIYF.